This T cell receptor beta chain was sequenced in a study of blood T cells in healthy people across ages. Study conclusions and caveats: Naive CD4+ cells and diversity were both higher in long-lived donors than in aged donors. The percentage of naive T cells correlated strongly with TCR beta diversity.

CDR1 is SQVTM, CDR2 ANQGSEA, per germline. The CDR3 is made up of 11 amino acids. About this clonotype: Its antigen is currently unknown.

A second roughly 7 to 11 cycle PCR used barcoded and J-beta primers. MiXCR, applied by TCRdb to the 5' RACE reads, yields one record per CDR3 protein. The data hold 650,000 or so distinct CDR3 sequences, with around 52% observed a single time. The chain recombines TRBV29-1 with TRBJ2-4, with 7 bases matching TRBD2. The J call may not be correct, given that the DNA end is closer to TRBJ2-7. The receptor comes from a woman at least 80 years old in good health. Sample: blood. The CDR3 DNA follows: TGCAGCGTTTTAGCGGGCTACGAGCAGTACTTC. Translating it yields CSVLAGYEQYF.